This T cell receptor (beta chain) was captured in a study of T cells in narcolepsy. The overall study: Donors had narcolepsy type 1 or type 2, or were healthy controls.

Generated by immunoSEQ multiplex PCR, the TCRdb table keeps only in-frame clones and is missing some. Among about 34,000 clones listed, around four fifths were seen once. Germline lookup yields CDR1 MGHRA and CDR2 YSYEKL. The CDR3 has 13 amino acids. Trimming removed 0 bases at V and 8 bases at J, with 10 bases between. This clone was picked up a small number of times. Its cognate antigen is unknown. Regarding the study as a whole: Reportedly, autoreactive clonotypes were serially detected in patients' blood but not controls'. No autoreactive T cell clone sequences appeared in some memory CD4+ repertoires. Same-patient CSF and blood CD4+ T cell clonotypes included HCRT-specific and TRIB2-specific autoreactive ones.

This chain uses TRBV4-1 with TRBJ1-2, with D perhaps TRBD1 (5 bases). This receptor was taken from a human donor with narcolepsy. Sequencing was done on a sample of CD45RA- memory CD4+ T cells from PBMCs. CDR3 DNA: TGCGCCAGCAGCCAAGAGCGAGGGGACGGCTACACCTTC. Translation: CASSQERGDGYTF.